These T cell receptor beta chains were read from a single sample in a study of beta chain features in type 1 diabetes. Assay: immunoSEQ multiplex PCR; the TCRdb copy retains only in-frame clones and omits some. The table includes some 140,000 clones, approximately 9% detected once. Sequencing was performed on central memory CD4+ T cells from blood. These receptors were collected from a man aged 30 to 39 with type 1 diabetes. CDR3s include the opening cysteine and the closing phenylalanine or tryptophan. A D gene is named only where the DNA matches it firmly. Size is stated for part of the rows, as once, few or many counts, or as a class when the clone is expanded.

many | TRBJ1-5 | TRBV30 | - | TGTGCCTGGAGTCCCAGGGGTCTCTATAGCAATCAGCCCCAGCATTTT | CAWSPRGLYSNQPQHF
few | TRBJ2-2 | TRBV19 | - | TGTGCCAGTAGCTCCGGAGAAGGCGGGGAGCTGTTTTTT | CASSSGEGGELFF
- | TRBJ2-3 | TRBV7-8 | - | TGTGCCAGCAGCCCGTCCCGGGGAGTTGCGGATACGCAGTATTTT | CASSPSRGVADTQYF
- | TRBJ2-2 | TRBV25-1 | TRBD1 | TGTGCCAGCAGTGTTTGGGGACAGGGTCGCACCGGGGAGCTGTTTTTT | CASSVWGQGRTGELFF
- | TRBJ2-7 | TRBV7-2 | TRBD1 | TGTGCCAGCAGCCGAAGGACAGGTTTCTCCTACGAGCAGTACTTC | CASSRRTGFSYEQYF
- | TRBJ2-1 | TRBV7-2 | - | TGTGCCAGCAGCTTGCGACGACTAGAATACAATGAGCAGTTCTTC | CASSLRRLEYNEQFF
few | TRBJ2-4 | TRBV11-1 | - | TGTGCCAGCAGCTTAGGAGGCAGGGAAGGAGACATTCAGTACTTC | CASSLGGREGDIQYF
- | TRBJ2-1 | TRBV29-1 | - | TGCAGCTACCTCCCCCAAGGGGGTTCGGTAAATGAGCAGTTCTTC | CSYLPQGGSVNEQFF
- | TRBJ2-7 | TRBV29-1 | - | TGCAGCGTTGAAGCGGGTCAAGGGGGAGGGTACGAGCAGTACTTC | CSVEAGQGGGYEQYF
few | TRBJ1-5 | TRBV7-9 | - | TGTGCCAGCAGCACCCCGGACGGGGGGCGCCAGCATTTT | CASSTPDGGRQHF
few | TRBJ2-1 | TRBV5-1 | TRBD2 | TGCGCCAGCAGCTTGGCCAGCACTAGCGGTTTGAATGAGCAGTTCTTC | CASSLASTSGLNEQFF